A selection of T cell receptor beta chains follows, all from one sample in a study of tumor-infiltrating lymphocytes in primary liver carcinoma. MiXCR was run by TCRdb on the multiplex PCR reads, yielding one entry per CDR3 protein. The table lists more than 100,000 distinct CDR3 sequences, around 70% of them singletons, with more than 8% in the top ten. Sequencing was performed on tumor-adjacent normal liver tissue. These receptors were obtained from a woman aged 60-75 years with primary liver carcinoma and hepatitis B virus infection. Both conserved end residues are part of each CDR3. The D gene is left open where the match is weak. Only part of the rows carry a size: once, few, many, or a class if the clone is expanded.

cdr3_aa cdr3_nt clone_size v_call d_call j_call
CASSLESLYNSPLHF TGTGCTAGCAGCTTAGAAAGCCTGTATAATTCGCCCCTCCACTTT . TRBV11-2 . TRBJ1-6
CASGYLQGTTQYF TGTGCCAGCGGTTACTTACAGGGAACTACGCAGTATTTT . TRBV6-5 . TRBJ2-3
CASSPRNGETQYF TGTGCCAGCTCACCACGGAACGGGGAGACCCAGTACTTC . TRBV18 . TRBJ2-5
CASSPTGGWAEAFF TGTGCCAGCAGCCCTACAGGGGGCTGGGCTGAAGCTTTCTTT few TRBV7-9 TRBD1 TRBJ1-1
CASSTSTSDSYEQYF TGTGCCAGCAGCACAAGTACTAGCGACTCCTACGAGCAGTATTTC once TRBV5-6 TRBD2 TRBJ2-7
CANSLGGIITDTQCF TGTGCTAACAGCTTGGGCGGGATCATCACAGATACACAGTGTTTT . TRBV11-2 . TRBJ2-3
CSVEEGDRRTYELYF TGCAGCGTTGAAGAGGGGGACAGGAGGACGTACGAGCTGTACTTC once TRBV29-1 TRBD1 TRBJ2-7
CVSSLDYEQYF TGTGTCAGCAGTTTAGATTACGAGCAGTACTTC . TRBV28 . TRBJ2-7
CAWSVLSGEQYF TGTGCCTGGAGTGTTCTCTCTGGGGAGCAGTACTTC many TRBV30 . TRBJ2-7
CASSPGDFTNEKLFF TGTGCCAGCAGCCCCGGCGACTTTACTAATGAAAAACTGTTTTTT few TRBV7-9 . TRBJ1-4
CANRPRGANEKLFF TGTGCCAACAGACCCAGAGGAGCTAATGAAAAACTGTTTTTT . TRBV6-5 . TRBJ1-4
CESAGTTDTQYF TGTGAATCAGCGGGGACCACAGATACGCAGTATTTT . TRBV12-5 TRBD2 TRBJ2-3
CASSETRTYGYGYTF TGCGCCAGCAGCGAAACACGGACATATGGCTATGGCTACACCTTC many TRBV5-1 . TRBJ1-2
CASSPFGGADTQYF TGTGCCAGCTCACCGTTCGGGGGAGCAGATACGCAGTATTTT . TRBV18 . TRBJ2-3
CASFNRASVNTGELFF TGTGCCAGCTTTAATAGGGCTAGCGTGAACACCGGGGAGCTGTTTTTT . TRBV11-2 . TRBJ2-2
CASRPETGNDYTF TGTGCCAGCAGGCCCGAGACAGGGAATGACTACACCTTC once TRBV6-6 TRBD1 TRBJ1-2